This TCR beta chain was recovered during a study of breast tumors, draining lymph nodes, adjacent tissues. The study's findings and limits: Luminal-like breast cancer showed significantly greater tumor-nontumor repertoire similarity than basal-like breast cancer did. The data were judged consistent with most tumor T cells coming from lymph node and expanding in tumor. That most tumor T cells come from lymph nodes remained unproven. Tumor repertoires ranked between lymph nodes and nontumor tissue in diversity, with V and J gene preferences.

Trimming cost V 4 bases and J 6 bases, with 12 bases left between them. CDR1 and CDR2 (germline): MGHRA, YSYEKL. This CDR3 comprises 13 residues. Points on this clonotype: The antigen remains undetermined.

Samples came from axillary lymph nodes draining the breast cancer. TCRdb reprocessed the multiplex PCR reads with MiXCR, giving one entry per CDR3 protein. The table includes some 170,000 distinct CDR3 sequences, roughly a third detected once. The chain is built from TRBV4-1 and TRBJ1-1; D not resolved. Sample: axillary lymph node tissue. This TCR derives from a female donor with breast cancer. Some clones in this sample may be carry-over from other donors' samples. As DNA, the CDR3 is TGCGCCAGCAGCCCTGGGAGGAGCCCTGAAGCTTTCTTT. Its protein product is CASSPGRSPEAFF.